Listed here are 5 T cell receptor beta chains from one sample, sequenced in a study of neurological immune-mediated disorders. TCRdb called the 5' RACE reads again in MiXCR, with one record for every CDR3 protein. This table has approximately 86,000 distinct CDR3 sequences, 2% to 3% appearing once. Sequencing was carried out using PBMCs. The receptors derive from a woman aged 25 to 39 with multiple sclerosis.

Only a few counts were recorded for this clonotype. A single base separates this from a much larger clone, so it may be a read error. The V call is TRBV20-1, the J call TRBJ1-3; D is unclear. CDR3 length equals 11 residues. CDR1 and CDR2 from the germline V gene are DFQATT and SNEGSKA (reference sequence). The V and J ends lost 2 bases and 4 bases respectively, with 3 bases between them. This CDR3 is CSARYGNTIYF. CDR3 nucleotide sequence: TGCAGTGCTAGATACGGAAACACCATATATTTT.

This clonotype appeared many times. This sequence joins TRBV12-3 or TRBV12-4 and TRBJ1-2; the D gene is possibly TRBD1 (6 bases). The V end was cut by 3 bases, the J end by 7 bases, with 12 bases between. This CDR3 comprises 13 residues. CDR3 region: CASSFGGRSGYTF. CDR3 coding DNA: TGTGCCAGCAGTTTCGGGGGGCGCTCTGGCTACACCTTC.

This clonotype was seen ten or more times. The V and J genes are TRBV20-1 and TRBJ1-2, with D unresolved. The V end was cut by 2 bases, the J end by 6 bases, with 7 bases between. In germline, CDR1 is DFQATT, CDR2 SNEGSKA (reference sequence). CDR3 size: 11 residues. CDR3 protein: CSARSENGYTF. In DNA, the CDR3 is TGCAGTGCTAGAAGCGAAAATGGCTACACCTTC.

The chain has TRBV4-3 and TRBJ1-1; TRBD1 agrees at 8 bases. This CDR3 spans 14 amino acids. Germline loops: CDR1 LGHNA, CDR2 YSLEER. V dropped 5 bases and J dropped 6; count of bases not matched to a gene: 8. CDR3 sequence: CASSGRTGWSEAFF. As DNA, the CDR3 is TGCGCCAGCAGCGGACGGACAGGGTGGTCTGAAGCTTTCTTT.

This clonotype was observed at least ten times. The chain links TRBV27 to TRBJ1-5; weak D call: TRBD1 (6 bases). V lost 6 bases and J lost 6, with 15 bases in between. Germline V gives CDR1 MNHEY, CDR2 SMNVEV (reference sequence). The CDR3 runs to 14 residues. CDR3 sequence reads: CASRGWGLGQPQHF. The CDR3 nucleotides are TGTGCCAGCAGGGGATGGGGGCTTGGTCAGCCCCAGCATTTT.